The rows below give T cell receptor beta chains drawn from one sample of a study of shared clonotypes between healthy human individuals. Using immunoSEQ multiplex PCR, the repertoire was profiled, and TCRdb retains in-frame clones only, with some absent. This sample has a few million clones; approximately 95% occur once, and the top ten carry roughly 0.36%. Sequencing was done on a sample of naive CD4+ T cells from PBMCs. These receptors were obtained from a man between 18 and 29 years old in good health. Some clones in this sample may be carry-over from other donors' samples. Both conserved end residues are part of each CDR3. A D gene is named only where the DNA matches it firmly. For some rows the clone size is stated as once, few or many, or as a class when expanded; others skip it.

J: TRBJ2-7; size: -; D: -; V: TRBV9; DNA: TGTGCCAGCAGCGTAGGCGGCTCCAATAGCGAGCAGTACTTC; CDR3: CASSVGGSNSEQYF
J: TRBJ2-5; size: -; D: -; V: TRBV2; DNA: TGTGCCAGCAGTCGAAACAGCAAAGAGACCCAGTACTTC; CDR3: CASSRNSKETQYF
J: TRBJ1-3; size: -; D: -; V: TRBV4-2; DNA: TGTGCCAGCAGCCAGGGGAAAGAGCAGATATACACCATATATTTT; CDR3: CASSQGKEQIYTIYF
J: TRBJ2-2; size: -; D: TRBD2; V: TRBV7-2; DNA: TGTGCCAGCAGCTCAAGCGGGAGGGCCCTCACCGGGGAGCTGTTTTTT; CDR3: CASSSSGRALTGELFF
J: TRBJ2-1; size: once; D: -; V: TRBV9; DNA: TGTGCCAGCAGCGTATCCACAAGCGGGCCCCACGTGCAGGTTGAGCAGTTCTTC; CDR3: CASSVSTSGPHVQVEQFF
J: TRBJ2-5; size: -; D: TRBD1; V: TRBV6-5; DNA: TGTGCCAGCAGGCCGGGACAGGGTAGGGTGGAGACCCAGTACTTC; CDR3: CASRPGQGRVETQYF
J: TRBJ1-1; size: once; D: -; V: TRBV4-1; DNA: TGCGCCAGCAGCCAAGACGGGGCAGGGGTGACGAACACTGAAGCTTTCTTT; CDR3: CASSQDGAGVTNTEAFF
J: TRBJ2-5; size: once; D: -; V: TRBV7-2; DNA: TGTGCCAGCAGCCTTCCCCAGGGGCTCCAAGAGACCCAGTACTTC; CDR3: CASSLPQGLQETQYF
J: TRBJ1-1; size: -; D: -; V: TRBV7-2; DNA: TGTGCCAGCAGCTTAGCTGGTTGGCTTGAAGCTTTCTTT; CDR3: CASSLAGWLEAFF
J: TRBJ2-7; size: -; D: -; V: TRBV27; DNA: TGTGCCAGCAGTCCGCGAACCGGGACGTACGAGCAGTACTTC; CDR3: CASSPRTGTYEQYF
J: TRBJ1-5; size: -; D: -; V: TRBV28; DNA: TGTGCCAGCAGTTCGCCCCGACAGGTCGGGGATCAGCCCCAGCATTTT; CDR3: CASSSPRQVGDQPQHF
J: TRBJ1-2; size: -; D: TRBD1; V: TRBV11-3; DNA: TGTGCCAGCAGCTTACAGGGGGCTTACTATGGCTACACCTTC; CDR3: CASSLQGAYYGYTF
J: TRBJ2-1; size: -; D: -; V: TRBV7-2; DNA: TGTGCCAGCAGCATGAGGGATGAGCAGTTCTTC; CDR3: CASSMRDEQFF
J: TRBJ2-1; size: -; D: TRBD2; V: TRBV15; DNA: TGTGCCACCAGCAGAGATGAGGGACTAGCGGCTTACAATGAGCAGTTCTTC; CDR3: CATSRDEGLAAYNEQFF
J: TRBJ2-7; size: -; D: TRBD1; V: TRBV10-1; DNA: TGCGCCAGCAGTGGGGGGACAGGGTTCTACGAGCAGTACTTC; CDR3: CASSGGTGFYEQYF
J: TRBJ2-7; size: -; D: -; V: TRBV28; DNA: TGTGCCAGCAGCTCCATGAGGATACTAAGGAGCTCCTACGAGCAGTACTTC; CDR3: CASSSMRILRSSYEQYF
J: TRBJ2-1; size: once; D: -; V: TRBV7-9; DNA: TGTGCCAGCAGCCCCGTCGGGGGGCCGTCTAATGAGCAGTTCTTC; CDR3: CASSPVGGPSNEQFF
J: TRBJ1-2; size: once; D: -; V: TRBV9; DNA: TGTGCCAGCAGCGCGCAGATCTATGGCTACACCTTC; CDR3: CASSAQIYGYTF
J: TRBJ1-6; size: once; D: -; V: TRBV5-1; DNA: TGCGCCAGCAGCCCCCTTGGACAAAGGACTTCACCCCTCCACTTT; CDR3: CASSPLGQRTSPLHF
J: TRBJ2-1; size: -; D: TRBD2; V: TRBV29-1; DNA: TGCAGCGTACAAGGGGGCGGACTAGCGGGAGCTAATGAGCAGTTCTTC; CDR3: CSVQGGGLAGANEQFF
J: TRBJ2-1; size: -; D: TRBD2; V: TRBV7-2; DNA: TGTGCCAGCAGCTTAGGAGAGACTAGCGGGAGTTACAATGAGCAGTTCTTC; CDR3: CASSLGETSGSYNEQFF